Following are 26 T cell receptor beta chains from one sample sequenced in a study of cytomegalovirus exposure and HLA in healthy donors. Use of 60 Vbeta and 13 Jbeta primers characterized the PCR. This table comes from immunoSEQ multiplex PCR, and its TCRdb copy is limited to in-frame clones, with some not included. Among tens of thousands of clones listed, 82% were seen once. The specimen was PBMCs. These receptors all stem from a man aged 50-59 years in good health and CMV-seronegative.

In nucleotides, the CDR3 is TGTGCCAGCTCCCCTGGCGGTGCCTACAATGAGCAGTTCTTC. Protein: CASSPGGAYNEQFF. The V and J genes are TRBV6-4 and TRBJ2-1; D is uncertain. Germline lookup yields CDR1 MRHNA and CDR2 SNTAGT. V was trimmed by 8 bases and J by 2 bases, leaving 13 bases between them. This CDR3 is built from 14 residues.

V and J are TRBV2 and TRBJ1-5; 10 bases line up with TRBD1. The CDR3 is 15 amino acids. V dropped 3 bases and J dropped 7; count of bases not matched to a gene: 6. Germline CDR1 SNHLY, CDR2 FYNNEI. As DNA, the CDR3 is TGTGCCAGCAGTGATAGGGGACAGGGGTTCCAGCCCCAGCATTTT. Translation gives CASSDRGQGFQPQHF.

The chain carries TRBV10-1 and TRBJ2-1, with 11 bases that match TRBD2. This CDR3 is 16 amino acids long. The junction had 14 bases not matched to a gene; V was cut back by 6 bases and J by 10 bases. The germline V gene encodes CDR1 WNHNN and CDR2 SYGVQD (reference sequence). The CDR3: CASRKPRLAGPREQFF. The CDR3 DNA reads TGCGCCAGCAGGAAGCCCCGACTAGCGGGACCTCGGGAGCAGTTCTTC.

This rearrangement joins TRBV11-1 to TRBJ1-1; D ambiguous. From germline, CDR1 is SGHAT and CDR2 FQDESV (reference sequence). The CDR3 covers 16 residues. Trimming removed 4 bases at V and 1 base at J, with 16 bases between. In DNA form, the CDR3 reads TGTGCCAGCAGCTCCGATTCCTTCAGACAGAACACTGAAGCTTTCTTT. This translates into CASSSDSFRQNTEAFF.

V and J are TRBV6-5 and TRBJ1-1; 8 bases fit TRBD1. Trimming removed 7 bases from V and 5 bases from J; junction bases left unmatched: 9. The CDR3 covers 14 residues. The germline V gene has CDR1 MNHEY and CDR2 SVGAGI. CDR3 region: CASKQQGVVTEAFF. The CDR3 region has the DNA TGTGCCAGCAAACAACAGGGGGTTGTAACTGAAGCTTTCTTT.

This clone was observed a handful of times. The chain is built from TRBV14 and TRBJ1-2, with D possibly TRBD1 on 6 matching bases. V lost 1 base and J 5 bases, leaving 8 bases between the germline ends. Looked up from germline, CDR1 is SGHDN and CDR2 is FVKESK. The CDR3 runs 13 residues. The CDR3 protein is CASSQGGGYGYTF. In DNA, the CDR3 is TGTGCCAGCAGCCAAGGAGGGGGTTATGGCTACACCTTC.

CDR3 nucleotide sequence: TGTGCCAGCAGCTTACTAGCGGCCAATGAGCAGTTCTTC. Protein: CASSLLAANEQFF. The chain has TRBV2 and TRBJ2-1; TRBD2 matches 8 bases. After removal of 6 bases from V and 6 bases from J, the junction contained 4 bases not matched to a gene. Germline V gene data show CDR1 as SNHLY and CDR2 as FYNNEI. This CDR3 has 13 amino acids.

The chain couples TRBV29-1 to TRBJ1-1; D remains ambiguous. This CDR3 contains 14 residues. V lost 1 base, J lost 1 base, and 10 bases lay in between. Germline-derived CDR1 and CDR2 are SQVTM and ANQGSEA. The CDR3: CSVEGPGRNTEAFF. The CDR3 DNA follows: TGCAGCGTTGAAGGGCCGGGGAGGAACACTGAAGCTTTCTTT.

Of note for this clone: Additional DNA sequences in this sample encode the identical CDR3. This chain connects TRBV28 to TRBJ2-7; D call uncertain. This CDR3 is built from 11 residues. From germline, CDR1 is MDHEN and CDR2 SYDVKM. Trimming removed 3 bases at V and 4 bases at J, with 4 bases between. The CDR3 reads CASSFSYEQYF. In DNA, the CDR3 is TGTGCCAGCAGTTTCAGTTACGAGCAGTACTTC.

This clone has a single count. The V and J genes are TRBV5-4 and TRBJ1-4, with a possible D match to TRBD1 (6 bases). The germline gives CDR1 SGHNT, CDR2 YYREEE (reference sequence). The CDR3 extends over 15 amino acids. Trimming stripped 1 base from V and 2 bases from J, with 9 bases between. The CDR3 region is CASSLRGATNEKLFF. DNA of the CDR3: TGTGCCAGCAGCTTGCGGGGGGCGACTAATGAAAAACTGTTTTTT.

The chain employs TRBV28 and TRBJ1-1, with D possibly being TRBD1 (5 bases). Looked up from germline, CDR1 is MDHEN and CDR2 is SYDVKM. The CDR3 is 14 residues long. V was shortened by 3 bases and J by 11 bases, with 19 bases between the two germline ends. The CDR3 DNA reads TGTGCCAGCAGTTTGTTGTTAGGGGCGGTGAGTGCTTTCTTT. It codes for CASSLLLGAVSAFF. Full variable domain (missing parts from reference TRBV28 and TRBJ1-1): DVKVTQSSRYLVKRTGEKVFLECVQDMDHENMFWYRQDPGLGLRLIYFSYDVKMKEKGDIPEGYSVSREKKERFSLILESASTNQTSMYLCASSLLLGAVSAFFGQGTRLTVV.

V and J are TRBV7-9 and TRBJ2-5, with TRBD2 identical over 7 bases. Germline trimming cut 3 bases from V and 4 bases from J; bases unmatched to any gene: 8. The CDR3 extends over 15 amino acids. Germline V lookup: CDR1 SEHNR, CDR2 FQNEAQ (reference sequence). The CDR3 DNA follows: TGTGCCAGCAGCTTCGCGGCGGGAGCTGGAGAGACCCAGTACTTC. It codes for CASSFAAGAGETQYF.

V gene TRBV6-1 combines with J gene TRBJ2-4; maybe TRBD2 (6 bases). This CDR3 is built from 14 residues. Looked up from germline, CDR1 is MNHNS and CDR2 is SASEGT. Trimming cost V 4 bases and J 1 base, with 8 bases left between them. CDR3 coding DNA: TGTGCCAGCAGTGCTGGGGGGGCCAAAAACATTCAGTACTTC. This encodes CASSAGGAKNIQYF.

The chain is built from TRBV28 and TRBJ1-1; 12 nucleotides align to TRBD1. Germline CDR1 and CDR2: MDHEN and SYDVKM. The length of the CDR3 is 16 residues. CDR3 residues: CRSTPRDRGRETEAFF. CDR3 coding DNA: TGTAGAAGTACGCCCCGGGACAGGGGGCGAGAGACTGAAGCTTTCTTT.

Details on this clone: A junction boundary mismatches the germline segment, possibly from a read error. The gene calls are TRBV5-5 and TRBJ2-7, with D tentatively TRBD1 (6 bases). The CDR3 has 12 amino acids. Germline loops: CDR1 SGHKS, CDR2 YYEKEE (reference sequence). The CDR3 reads CASTLDSYEQYF. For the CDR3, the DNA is TGTGCCAGCACCTTGGACAGCTACGAGCAGTACTTC.

The CDR3 sequence is CASSSGGADRGEKLFF. For the CDR3, the DNA is TGTGCCAGCAGCTCGGGCGGTGCGGACAGAGGGGAAAAACTGTTTTTT. This chain connects TRBV5-4 to TRBJ1-4; D might be TRBD1 (6 bases). V lost 3 bases to trimming and J lost 8 bases, with 20 bases between them. Germline V gene lookup returns CDR1 SGHNT and CDR2 YYREEE (reference sequence). The CDR3 totals 16 residues. The full variable domain, in which reference TRBV5-4 and TRBJ1-4 provide the parts outside the CDR3, is ETGVTQSPTHLIKTRGQQVTLRCSSQSGHNTVSWYQQALGQGPQFIFQYYREEENGRGNFPPRFSGLQFPNYSSELNVNALELDDSALYLCASSSGGADRGEKLFFGSGTQLSVL.

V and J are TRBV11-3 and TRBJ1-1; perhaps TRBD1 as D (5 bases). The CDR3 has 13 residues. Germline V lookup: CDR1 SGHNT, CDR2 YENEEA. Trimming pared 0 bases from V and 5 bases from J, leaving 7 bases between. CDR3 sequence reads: CASSLERGTEAFF. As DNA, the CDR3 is TGTGCCAGCAGCTTAGAAAGGGGTACTGAAGCTTTCTTT.

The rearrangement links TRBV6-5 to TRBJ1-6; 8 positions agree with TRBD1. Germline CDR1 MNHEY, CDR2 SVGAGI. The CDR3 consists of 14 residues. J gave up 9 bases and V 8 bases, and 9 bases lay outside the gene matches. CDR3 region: CASSAAGGGSPLHF. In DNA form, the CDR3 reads TGTGCCAGCTCGGCGGCAGGGGGCGGTTCACCCCTCCACTTT.

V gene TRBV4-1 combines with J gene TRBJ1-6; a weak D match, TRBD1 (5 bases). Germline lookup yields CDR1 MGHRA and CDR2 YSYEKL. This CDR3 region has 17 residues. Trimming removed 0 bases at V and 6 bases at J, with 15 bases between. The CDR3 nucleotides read TGCGCCAGCAGCCAAGAAGGGGCCCTTGAAGCTAATTCACCCCTCCACTTT. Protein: CASSQEGALEANSPLHF.

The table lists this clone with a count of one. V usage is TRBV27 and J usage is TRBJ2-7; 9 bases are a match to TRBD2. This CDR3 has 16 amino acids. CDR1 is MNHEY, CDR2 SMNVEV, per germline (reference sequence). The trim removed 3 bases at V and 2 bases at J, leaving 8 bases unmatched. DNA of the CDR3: TGTGCCAGCAGTTTGTCGAGCGGGAGGCCTGCCTACGAGCAGTACTTC. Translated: CASSLSSGRPAYEQYF.

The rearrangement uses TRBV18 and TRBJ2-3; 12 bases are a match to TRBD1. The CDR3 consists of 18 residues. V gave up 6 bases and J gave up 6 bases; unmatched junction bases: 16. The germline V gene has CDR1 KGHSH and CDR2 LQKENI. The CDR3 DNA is TGTGCCAGCTCCCCCATGCCGGGACAGGGGGCGAATTCTGATACGCAGTATTTT. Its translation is CASSPMPGQGANSDTQYF.

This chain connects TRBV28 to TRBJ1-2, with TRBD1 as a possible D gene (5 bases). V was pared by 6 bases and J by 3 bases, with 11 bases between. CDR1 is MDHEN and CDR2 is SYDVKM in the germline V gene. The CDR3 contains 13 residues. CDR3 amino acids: CASRPSGDYGYTF. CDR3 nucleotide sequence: TGTGCCAGCAGACCCTCGGGGGACTATGGCTACACCTTC.

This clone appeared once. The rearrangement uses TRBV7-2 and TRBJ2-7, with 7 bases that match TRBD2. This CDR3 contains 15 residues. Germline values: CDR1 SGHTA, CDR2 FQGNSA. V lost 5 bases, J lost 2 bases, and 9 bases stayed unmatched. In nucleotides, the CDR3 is TGTGCCAGCAGCCCGACTAGCAGAACCCCCTACGAGCAGTACTTC. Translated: CASSPTSRTPYEQYF.

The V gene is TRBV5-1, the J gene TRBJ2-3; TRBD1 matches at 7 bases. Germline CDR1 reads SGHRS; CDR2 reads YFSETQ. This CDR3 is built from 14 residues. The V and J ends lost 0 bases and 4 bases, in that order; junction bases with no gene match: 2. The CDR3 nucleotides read TGCGCCAGCAGCTTGGGGACAGGTTCAGATACGCAGTATTTT. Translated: CASSLGTGSDTQYF.

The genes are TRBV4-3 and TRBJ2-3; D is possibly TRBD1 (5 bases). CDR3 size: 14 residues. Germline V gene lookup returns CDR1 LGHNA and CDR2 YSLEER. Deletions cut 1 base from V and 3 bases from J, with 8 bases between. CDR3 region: CASSQGPGTDTQYF. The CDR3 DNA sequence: TGCGCCAGCAGCCAAGGTCCAGGGACAGATACGCAGTATTTT.

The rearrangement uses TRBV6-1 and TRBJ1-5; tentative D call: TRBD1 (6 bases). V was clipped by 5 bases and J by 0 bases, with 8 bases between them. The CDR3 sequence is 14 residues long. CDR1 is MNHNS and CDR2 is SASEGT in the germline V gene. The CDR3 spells CASSQGNSNQPQHF. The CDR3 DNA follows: TGTGCCAGCAGTCAGGGGAATAGCAATCAGCCCCAGCATTTT.